This TCR beta chain was documented in a study of vaccination and CD4 T cells after COVID-19. Germline lookup yields CDR1 KGHDR and CDR2 SFDVKD. CDR3 length: 13 residues. The V end lost 5 bases, the J end lost 9 bases, and 13 bases lay between the germline ends. Of note for this clonotype: Its antigen is currently unknown.

At the Johns Hopkins FTIC core, DNA taken from cultured CD4+ T cells was sequenced by way of the Oncomine TCR Beta short-read assay. From the PCR reads, TCRdb called clonotypes with MiXCR, one entry per CDR3 protein. The sample lists about 14,000 distinct CDR3 sequences; roughly half were seen once. Treatment indicated: roughly 11-day PBMC culture with coronavirus spike peptide pools or control peptides (ViraFEST assay). Using peptide pools, antigen-specific T cells were expanded in ViraFEST before TCRs were sequenced. The study, taken as a whole, reports: Clonotypes reactive to SARS-CoV-2 had a median that went up from 21 to 38, but not significantly.

The receptor comes from a human donor who had recovered from COVID-19. The rearrangement joins TRBV24-1 to TRBJ2-1; D call uncertain. Specimen: CD4+ T cells from blood, cultured in vitro. The CDR3 loop is CATSVGYNREQFF. The CDR3 nucleotides are TGTGCCACCAGTGTAGGCTACAATCGTGAGCAGTTCTTC.